This T cell receptor (beta chain) is from a study of cytomegalovirus exposure and HLA in healthy donors. General observations from the study: A later analysis reported that several of the most significant clusters appeared to be linked to common viral pathogens, among them Epstein-Barr virus. A later analysis, which compared TCR beta chains of equal frequency, found the HLA-associated ones more clonally expanded. An analysis that was carried out later associated 16,000 or so TCR beta sequences with HLA alleles at 0.05 false discovery rate.

The primer mix had 60 Vbeta and 13 Jbeta primers. The repertoire was sequenced with immunoSEQ multiplex PCR; TCRdb's copy has only in-frame clones and lacks some. The sample contains 150,000 to 200,000 clones, about 85% of which appear only once. CDR3 length equals 15 residues. Trimming cost V 4 bases and J 11 bases, with 21 bases left between them. The germline gives CDR1 SGHVS, CDR2 FNYEAQ. This clone was seen only once. Antigen specificity is unknown. Other DNA variants within this sample encode the same CDR3. The V call is TRBV7-6, the J call TRBJ1-5; possibly TRBD1 for D (6 bases). What was sequenced was PBMCs. This sequence originates from a male donor in good health and CMV-seropositive. The CDR3 region has the DNA TGTGCCAGCAGCTCGGAACCGGGGGGACACACCGCCCAGCATTTT. The encoded protein is CASSSEPGGHTAQHF.